The text below deals with one TCR beta chain. The source of the sample is a study of radiotherapy plus CTLA-4 blockade in lung cancer. Measured with immunoSEQ multiplex PCR; TCRdb has only the in-frame clones, and not every one. Of 45,000 or so clones listed, around 69% are singletons. V was shortened by 6 bases and J by 4 bases, with 9 bases between the two germline ends. The CDR3 runs to 12 residues. Germline CDR1 reads MDHEN; CDR2 reads SYDVKM. Sample: peripheral blood, taken from a patient treated with radiotherapy plus ipilimumab. V gene TRBV28 combines with J gene TRBJ1-1; D gene uncertain. The TCR was taken from a human donor with non-small cell lung cancer who had stable disease on radiotherapy plus ipilimumab. Here the CDR3 DNA reads TGTGCCAGCAGGGAACGCAGCACTGAAGCTTTCTTT. This gives the protein CASRERSTEAFF.